This T cell receptor beta chain was sequenced in a study of blood T cells in healthy people across ages. A second PCR, run for about 6 to 12 cycles, used a sample-barcoded 5' primer plus a J-beta primer mix. TCRdb independently ran MiXCR on the 5' RACE reads; one entry per CDR3 protein. Among hundreds of thousands of distinct CDR3 sequences, about 30% were seen once, and the ten largest hold 17%. V dropped 5 bases and J dropped 3 bases, with 13 bases sitting between them. Germline lookup yields CDR1 SGHTA and CDR2 FQGNSA. This CDR3 spans 14 amino acids. In its sample, this clonotype was seen many times.

The sequencing sample was made of blood. This chain connects TRBV7-2 to TRBJ1-2; D unclear. This TCR was sampled from a woman of 80 years or more in good health. The CDR3 here is CASSPAGKDYGYTF. DNA for the CDR3: TGTGCCAGCAGCCCAGCCGGGAAGGACTATGGCTACACCTTC.